The rows below give T cell receptor beta chains drawn from one sample of a study of blood T cells in healthy people across ages. TCRdb re-derived calls from the 5' RACE reads in MiXCR, one entry per CDR3 protein. The data hold roughly 790,000 distinct CDR3 sequences, with around 46% observed a single time. The specimen sequenced was blood. Receptor source: a woman aged 60 to 75 in good health. CDR3s leave out the opening cysteine and the closing phenylalanine or tryptophan. Fields, in order: J gene, V gene, CDR3 protein.

>TRBJ1-1|TRBV5-5
ASSLSGTTYMNTGAF
>TRBJ2-1|TRBV7-9
ASSFLPEQF
>TRBJ2-1|TRBV12-3/TRBV12-4
ASSRADYNEQF
>TRBJ1-1|TRBV29-1
SVGSGAGVLTEAF
>TRBJ2-5|TRBV3-1
ASSLAGFQETQY
>TRBJ1-4|TRBV3-1
ASSQVFWDSLGEKLF
>TRBJ2-6|TRBV7-9
ASSQDTGANVLT
>TRBJ1-2|TRBV29-1
SVSRQSNYGYT
>TRBJ2-1|TRBV6-2/TRBV6-3
ASSYVRGAGEQF
>NA|TRBV7-9
ASGRQGSYNEQY
>TRBJ2-3|TRBV7-3
ASGFRSITDTQY
>TRBJ2-4|TRBV20-1
SARFPTLAKNIQY
>TRBJ2-5|TRBV7-9
ASSSRTGLQETQY
>TRBJ1-1|TRBV2
ASRTDNTEAF
>TRBJ2-1|TRBV13
ASSLGPSSYNEQF
>TRBJ2-1|TRBV4-1
AVARYNEQF
>TRBJ2-7|TRBV27
ASRATGTGISYEQY
>TRBJ1-2|TRBV2
ASSELALGDYGYT
>NA|TRBV7-6
ASRRTSGGQTQY
>TRBJ2-7|TRBV20-1
SAPGGGSYNEQY
>TRBJ2-3|TRBV5-1
ASAGADTQY
>TRBJ2-1|TRBV25-1
ASSEYRNRDNEQF
>TRBJ2-5|TRBV20-1
SASPTTGGETQY
>TRBJ1-1|TRBV10-3
AISEDDGPNTEAF
>TRBJ2-7|TRBV20-1
SARRTGNHEQY
>TRBJ1-2|TRBV11-2
ASSRQTNYGYT
>TRBJ2-3|TRBV6-2/TRBV6-3
ASTLPGTDTQY
>TRBJ2-4|TRBV28
ASSFDLGLQRYIQY
>NA|TRBV7-9
ASSLLALEQY
>TRBJ2-7|TRBV7-2
ASSLGASGGYEQY
>TRBJ2-1|TRBV20-1
SASDPSYRSEQF
>TRBJ1-5|TRBV6-1
ASRAYDGGNQPQH
>TRBJ1-1|TRBV4-1
ASSQDMGRTEAF
>TRBJ1-5|TRBV29-1
SVTTGTVGQPQH
>NA|TRBV6-2/TRBV6-3
ASSAEGYNEQY
>TRBJ2-1|TRBV3-1
ASSPYLQGAENEQF
>TRBJ2-5|TRBV9
ASSAGLAGEETQY
>TRBJ1-5|TRBV12-3/TRBV12-4
ASSWEGSDQPQH
>TRBJ2-6|TRBV7-9
ASSLGTGTGVSGANVLT
>TRBJ2-7|TRBV2
ASSGAVEQY
>TRBJ2-2|TRBV27
ASSKLRGTSGAGELF
>TRBJ2-1|TRBV7-3
ASSLLRGQGVTYNEQF
>TRBJ1-5|TRBV4-2
ASSQDKWGAQRPQH
>TRBJ1-2|TRBV4-1
ASSPGLARGHYGYT
>TRBJ2-7|TRBV15
ATSRLPGTYEQY
>TRBJ2-5|TRBV14
ASSQERGGETQY
>TRBJ2-7|TRBV6-5
ASREPRRSTGEQY
>NA|TRBV7-3
ASSLRQGVAETQY
>TRBJ1-5|TRBV20-1
SAYGQGGYSNQPQH
>TRBJ2-3|TRBV13
ASSLGAGLTDTQY
>TRBJ2-1|TRBV20-1
SARGPPGLAGGRSYNEQF
>TRBJ2-3|TRBV29-1
SVGGLASTDTQY
>TRBJ2-7|TRBV20-1
SARDRDLSYEQY
>TRBJ1-6|TRBV6-1
ASSPRAGTEKGNSPLH
>NA|TRBV27
ASRPLGPHEQY
>TRBJ2-1|TRBV9
ASSDGSFSYNEQF
>TRBJ2-1|TRBV5-1
ASSPQGPSYNEQF